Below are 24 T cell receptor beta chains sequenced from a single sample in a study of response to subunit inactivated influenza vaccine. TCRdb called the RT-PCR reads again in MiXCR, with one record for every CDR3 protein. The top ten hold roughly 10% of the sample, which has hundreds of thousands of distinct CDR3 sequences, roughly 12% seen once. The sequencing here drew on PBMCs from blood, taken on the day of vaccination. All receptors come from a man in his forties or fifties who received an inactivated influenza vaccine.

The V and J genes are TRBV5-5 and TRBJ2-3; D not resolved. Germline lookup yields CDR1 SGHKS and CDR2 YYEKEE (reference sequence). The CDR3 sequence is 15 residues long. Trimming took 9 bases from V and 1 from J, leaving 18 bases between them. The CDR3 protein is CAMSPGRLRTDTQYF. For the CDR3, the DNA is TGTGCCATGAGCCCCGGGCGCCTCCGCACAGATACGCAGTATTTT.

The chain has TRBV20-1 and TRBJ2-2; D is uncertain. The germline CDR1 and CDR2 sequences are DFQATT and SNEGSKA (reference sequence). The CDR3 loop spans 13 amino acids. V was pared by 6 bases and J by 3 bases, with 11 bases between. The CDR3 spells CSAKRIDTGELFF. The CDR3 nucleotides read TGCAGTGCCAAAAGGATTGACACCGGGGAGCTGTTTTTT.

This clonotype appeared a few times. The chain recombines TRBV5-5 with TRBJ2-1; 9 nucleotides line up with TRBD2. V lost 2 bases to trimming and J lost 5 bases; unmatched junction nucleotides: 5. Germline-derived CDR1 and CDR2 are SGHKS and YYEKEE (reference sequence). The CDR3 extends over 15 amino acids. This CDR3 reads CASSFGGGAHNEQFF. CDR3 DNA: TGTGCCAGCAGCTTTGGCGGGGGGGCCCACAATGAGCAGTTCTTC.

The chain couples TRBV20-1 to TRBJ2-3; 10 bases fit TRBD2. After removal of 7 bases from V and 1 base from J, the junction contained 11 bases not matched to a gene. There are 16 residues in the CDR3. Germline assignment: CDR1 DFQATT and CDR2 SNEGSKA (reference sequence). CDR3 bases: TGCAGTGGTCTTAGCGGGAGGTTATTCGGCACAGATACGCAGTATTTT. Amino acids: CSGLSGRLFGTDTQYF.

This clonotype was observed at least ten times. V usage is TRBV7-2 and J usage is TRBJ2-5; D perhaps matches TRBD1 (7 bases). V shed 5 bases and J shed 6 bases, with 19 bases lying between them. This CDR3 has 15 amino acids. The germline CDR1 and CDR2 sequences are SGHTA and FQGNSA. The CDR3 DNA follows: TGTGCCAGCAGCGCCCAGGGGGGACCTCGACAGACCCAGTACTTC. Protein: CASSAQGGPRQTQYF.

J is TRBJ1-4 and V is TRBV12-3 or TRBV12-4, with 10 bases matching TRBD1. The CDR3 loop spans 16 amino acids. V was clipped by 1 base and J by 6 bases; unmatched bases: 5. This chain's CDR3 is CASSLGAGTGDEKLFF. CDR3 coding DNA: TGTGCCAGCAGTTTAGGTGCCGGGACAGGGGATGAAAAACTGTTTTTT.

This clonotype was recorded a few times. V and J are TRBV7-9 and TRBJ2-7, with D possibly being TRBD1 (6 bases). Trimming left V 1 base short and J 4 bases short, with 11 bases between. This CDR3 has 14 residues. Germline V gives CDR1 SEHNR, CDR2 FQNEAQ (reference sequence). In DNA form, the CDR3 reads TGTGCCAGCAGCTTAGGGACAGCCGATTACGAGCAGTACTTC. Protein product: CASSLGTADYEQYF.

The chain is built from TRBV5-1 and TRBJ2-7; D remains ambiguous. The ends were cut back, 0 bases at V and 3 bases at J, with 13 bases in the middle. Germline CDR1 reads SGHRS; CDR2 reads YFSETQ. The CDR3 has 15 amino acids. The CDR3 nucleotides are TGCGCCAGCAGCTTGGAAAGTCAGTCTCACTACGAGCAGTACTTC. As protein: CASSLESQSHYEQYF.

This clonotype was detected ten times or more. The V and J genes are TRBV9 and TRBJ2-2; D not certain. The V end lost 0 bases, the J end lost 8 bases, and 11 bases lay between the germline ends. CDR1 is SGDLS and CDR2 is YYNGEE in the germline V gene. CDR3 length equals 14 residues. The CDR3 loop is CASSVEPFGGELFF. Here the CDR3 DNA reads TGTGCCAGCAGCGTAGAACCCTTCGGGGGGGAGCTGTTTTTT. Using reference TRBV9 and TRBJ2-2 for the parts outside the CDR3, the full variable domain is DSGVTQTPKHLITATGQRVTLRCSPRSGDLSVYWYQQSLDQGLQFLIQYYNGEERAKGNILERFSAQQFPDLHSELNLSSLELGDSALYFCASSVEPFGGELFFGEGSRLTVL.

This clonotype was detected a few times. CDR3 nucleotides: TGCGCCAGCAGCCAAGGGGGGGCGCGTGGCTACACCTTC. Translating it yields CASSQGGARGYTF. The rearrangement links TRBV4-3 to TRBJ1-2; possible D gene TRBD1, 6 bases. The V gene lost 1 base and the J gene lost 7 bases, with 10 bases spanning the gap. CDR3 length: 13 residues. The germline V gene has CDR1 LGHNA and CDR2 YSLEER.

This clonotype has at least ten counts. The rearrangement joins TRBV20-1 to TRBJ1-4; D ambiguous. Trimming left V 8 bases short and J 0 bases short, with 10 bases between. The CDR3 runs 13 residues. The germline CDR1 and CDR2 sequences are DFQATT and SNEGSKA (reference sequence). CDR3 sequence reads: CSSPGSTNEKLFF. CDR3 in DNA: TGCAGTTCCCCCGGGTCAACTAATGAAAAACTGTTTTTT.

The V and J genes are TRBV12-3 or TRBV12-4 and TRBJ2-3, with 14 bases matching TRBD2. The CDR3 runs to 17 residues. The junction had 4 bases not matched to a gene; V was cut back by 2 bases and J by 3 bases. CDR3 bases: TGTGCCAGCAGTTTATCTCGACTAGCGGGGGGGACAGATACGCAGTATTTT. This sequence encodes CASSLSRLAGGTDTQYF.

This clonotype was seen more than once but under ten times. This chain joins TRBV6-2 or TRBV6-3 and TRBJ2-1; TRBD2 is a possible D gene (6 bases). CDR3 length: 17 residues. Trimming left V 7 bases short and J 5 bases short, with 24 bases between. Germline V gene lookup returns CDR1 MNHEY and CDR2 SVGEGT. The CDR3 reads CASTRTGRGTIDNEQFF. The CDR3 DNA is TGTGCCAGCACCCGCACCGGGCGGGGAACGATTGACAATGAGCAGTTCTTC.

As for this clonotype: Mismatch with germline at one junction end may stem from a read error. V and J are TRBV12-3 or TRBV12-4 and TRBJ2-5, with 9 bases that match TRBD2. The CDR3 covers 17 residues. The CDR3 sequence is CTSSFFSGRSPQETQYF. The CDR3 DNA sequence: TGTACCAGCAGTTTCTTTAGCGGGAGATCCCCCCAAGAGACCCAGTACTTC.

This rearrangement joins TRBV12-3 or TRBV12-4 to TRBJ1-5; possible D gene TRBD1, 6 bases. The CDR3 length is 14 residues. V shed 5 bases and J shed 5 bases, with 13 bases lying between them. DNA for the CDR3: TGTGCCAGCAGTAGCAGGGGCCCCCATCAGCCCCAGCATTTT. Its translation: CASSSRGPHQPQHF.

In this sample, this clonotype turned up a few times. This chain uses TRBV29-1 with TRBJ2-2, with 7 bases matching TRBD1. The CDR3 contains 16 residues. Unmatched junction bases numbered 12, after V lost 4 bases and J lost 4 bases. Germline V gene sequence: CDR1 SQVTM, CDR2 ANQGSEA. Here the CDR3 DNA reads TGCAGCGTTGTTTTTGTGACGGGACAGCGCACCGGGGAGCTGTTTTTT. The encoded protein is CSVVFVTGQRTGELFF.

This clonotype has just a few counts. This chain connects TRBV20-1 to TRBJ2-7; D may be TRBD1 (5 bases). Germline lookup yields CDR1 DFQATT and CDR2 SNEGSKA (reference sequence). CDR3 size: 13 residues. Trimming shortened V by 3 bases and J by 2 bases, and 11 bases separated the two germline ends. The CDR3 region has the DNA TGCAGTGCTAGGTTTGAGACAGCCTACGAGCAGTACTTC. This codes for CSARFETAYEQYF.

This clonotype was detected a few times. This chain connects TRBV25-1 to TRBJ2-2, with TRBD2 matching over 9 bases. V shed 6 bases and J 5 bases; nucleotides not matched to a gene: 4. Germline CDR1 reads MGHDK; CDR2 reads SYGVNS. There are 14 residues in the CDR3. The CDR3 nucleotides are TGTGCCAGCAGGGGACTAGCTCGAACCGGGGAGCTGTTTTTT. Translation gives CASRGLARTGELFF.

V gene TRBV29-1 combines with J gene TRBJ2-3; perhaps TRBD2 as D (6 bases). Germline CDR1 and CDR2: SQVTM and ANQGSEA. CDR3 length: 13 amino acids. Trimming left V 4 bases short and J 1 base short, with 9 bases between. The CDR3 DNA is TGCAGCGTTGTGCGGGGCGGCACAGATACGCAGTATTTT. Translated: CSVVRGGTDTQYF.

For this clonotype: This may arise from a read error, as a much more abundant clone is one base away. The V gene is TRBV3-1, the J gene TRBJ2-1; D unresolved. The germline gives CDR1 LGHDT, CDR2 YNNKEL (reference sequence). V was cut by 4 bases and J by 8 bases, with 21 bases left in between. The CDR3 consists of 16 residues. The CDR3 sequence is CASSRQVARTHDEQFF. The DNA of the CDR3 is TGTGCCAGCAGCCGCCAGGTAGCACGGACCCACGATGAGCAGTTCTTC.

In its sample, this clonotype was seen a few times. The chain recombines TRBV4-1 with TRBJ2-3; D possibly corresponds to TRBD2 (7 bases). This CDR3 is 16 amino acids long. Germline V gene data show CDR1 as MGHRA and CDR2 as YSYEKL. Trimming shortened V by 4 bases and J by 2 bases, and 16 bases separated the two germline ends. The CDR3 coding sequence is TGCGCCAGCAGCCTGAACTTGGCGGGGGCCACAGATACGCAGTATTTT. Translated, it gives CASSLNLAGATDTQYF.

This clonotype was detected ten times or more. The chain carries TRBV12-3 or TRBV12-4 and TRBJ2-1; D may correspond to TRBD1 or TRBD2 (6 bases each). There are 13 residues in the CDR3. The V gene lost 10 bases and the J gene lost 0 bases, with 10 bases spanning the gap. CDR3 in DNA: TGTGCCATAGGGGGAGGCTCCTACAATGAGCAGTTCTTC. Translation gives CAIGGGSYNEQFF.

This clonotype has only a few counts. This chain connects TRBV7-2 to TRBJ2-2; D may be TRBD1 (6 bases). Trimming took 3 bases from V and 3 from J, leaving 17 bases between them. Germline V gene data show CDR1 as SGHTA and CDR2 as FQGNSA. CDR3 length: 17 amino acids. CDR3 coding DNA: TGTGCCAGCAGCTTGTCCGCGCGCCAGGGGTACACCGGGGAGCTGTTTTTT. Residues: CASSLSARQGYTGELFF.

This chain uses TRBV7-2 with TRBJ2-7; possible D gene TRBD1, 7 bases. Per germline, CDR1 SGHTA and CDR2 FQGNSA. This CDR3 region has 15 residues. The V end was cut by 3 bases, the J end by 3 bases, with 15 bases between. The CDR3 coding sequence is TGTGCCAGCAGCTTCGACAGGGACTTCAACTACGAGCAGTACTTC. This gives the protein CASSFDRDFNYEQYF.